Listed below are T cell receptor beta chains from one sample, sequenced in a study of T cell repertoires in cytomegalovirus infection. The antigens these receptors bind are not known. TCRdb itself ran the reads through MiXCR, one entry per CDR3 protein. Here the sample spans some 220,000 distinct CDR3 sequences, less than 50% being singletons. The starting material was CD8+ T cells from cultured PBMCs, obtained from culture after CMV antigen stimulation. These receptors all come from a human donor in good health (CMV status not recorded). Some clones in this sample may be carry-over from other donors' samples. Each CDR3 is given with its conserved first and last residue. D genes are given only for firm matches. Rows give clone size only sometimes, using once, few, many, or a class for an expanded clone.

clone_size,j_call,v_call,cdr3_length,d_call,cdr3_nt,cdr3_aa
-,TRBJ1-2,TRBV27,16,-,TGTGCCAGCAGTAACCCCGGGGGGGAGGGAAGATATGGCTACACCTTC,CASSNPGGEGRYGYTF
-,TRBJ2-7,TRBV30,15,-,TGTGCCTGGAGTGTACGGGGATTAGGGACCTACGAGCAGTACTTC,CAWSVRGLGTYEQYF
-,TRBJ1-5,TRBV7-4,13,-,TGTGCCAGCAGCTTGGCGGGCCTCGGTCCCCAGCATTTT,CASSLAGLGPQHF
-,TRBJ1-5,TRBV20-1,12,-,TGCAGTGCTAAAGGGCCCAATCAGCCCCAGCATTTT,CSAKGPNQPQHF
few,TRBJ2-6,TRBV5-1,16,TRBD1,TGCGCCAGCAGCGTCCCGACAGGGGTCGGGGCCAACGTCCTGACTTTC,CASSVPTGVGANVLTF
few,TRBJ2-4,TRBV28,14,TRBD2,TGTGCCAGCAAACTAGCGGGGGGAGGAAACATTCAGTACTTC,CASKLAGGGNIQYF
-,TRBJ2-6,TRBV5-6,16,-,TGTGCCAGCAGGTACGGACGCAACTCTGGGGCCAACGTCCTGACTTTC,CASRYGRNSGANVLTF
-,TRBJ1-2,TRBV12-3/TRBV12-4,12,-,TGTGCCAGCAAGGGGCAGCCGTATGGCTACACCTTC,CASKGQPYGYTF
-,TRBJ1-6,TRBV5-1,14,-,TGCGCCAGCAGCTTGGCTGATGGGAATTCACCCCTCCACTTT,CASSLADGNSPLHF
-,TRBJ2-7,TRBV6-1,16,-,TGTGCCAGCAGTCCCACCGGAACGGGGGGCATGGACGAGCAGTACTTC,CASSPTGTGGMDEQYF
-,TRBJ1-5,TRBV2,15,TRBD1,TGTGCCAGCAGGGGGACAGGGGTCGGCAATCAGCCCCAGCATTTT,CASRGTGVGNQPQHF
-,TRBJ2-1,TRBV7-3,12,-,TGTGCCAGCAGCTTATGGGAGAATGAGCAGTTCTTC,CASSLWENEQFF
-,TRBJ2-7,TRBV19,15,-,TGTGCCAGTAGTATAGAGTTGGGGCGAGGGTACGAGCAGTACTTC,CASSIELGRGYEQYF
many,TRBJ1-5,TRBV19,22,TRBD1,TGTGCCAGTAGTGAGTTCGCGTACCCGGACAGGGTAAGTGACGGCAGCAATCAGCCCCAGCATTTT,CASSEFAYPDRVSDGSNQPQHF
-,TRBJ1-2,TRBV19,14,TRBD1,TGTGCCAGTACTCGGACAGGGGGTGATTCTAGCTACACCTTC,CASTRTGGDSSYTF
-,TRBJ2-1,TRBV7-3,17,-,TGTGCCAGCGGATCCCCCCCGGGTACGGGTTTGAAGAATGAGCAGTTCTTC,CASGSPPGTGLKNEQFF
-,TRBJ2-7,TRBV11-2,15,TRBD1,TGTGCCAGCAGCACAGGGACAGGGGGAGCCTACGAGCAGTACTTC,CASSTGTGGAYEQYF
-,TRBJ2-1,TRBV19,15,-,TGTGCCAGTAGTACGACACTAAGCTCCTACAATGAGCAGTTCTTC,CASSTTLSSYNEQFF
few,TRBJ1-1,TRBV4-1,15,-,TGCGCCAGCAGCCAAGAGAAAGGAATGAACACTGAAGCTTTCTTT,CASSQEKGMNTEAFF
few,TRBJ2-3,TRBV27,15,TRBD1,TGTGCCAGCAGTTTAGGGGACAGGGGCACAGATACGCAGTATTTT,CASSLGDRGTDTQYF
few,TRBJ1-5,TRBV7-6,16,-,TGTGCCAGCAGCCCGTTAGAAGAGGGATACAATCAGCCCCAGCATTTT,CASSPLEEGYNQPQHF